The subject of this entry is one T cell receptor beta chain. Its antigen is not identified. The germline CDR1 and CDR2 sequences are LNHNV and YYDKDF (reference sequence). The CDR3 consists of 18 residues. The V segment lost 0 bases and the J segment 1 base; nucleotides outside the gene matches: 11. Produced via immunoSEQ multiplex PCR; TCRdb's table is partial and in-frame only. Of about 68,000 clones listed, roughly 84% are singletons. Baseline, cycle 4 day 1, and cycle 7 day 1 were the blood sampling points. These data are taken from a study of OX40 agonist ivuxolimab in advanced cancers. Study findings and constraints: Both CD4+ and CD8+ T cell populations in blood had undergone clonal expansion by week 6 at 0.1 to 3.0 mg/kg.

The specimen was CD4+ or CD8+ T cells sorted from blood, collected in a trial of the OX40 agonist ivuxolimab. V and J are TRBV15 and TRBJ2-5; TRBD1 matches at 7 bases. This clonotype was obtained from an adult with an advanced solid tumor such as melanoma, head and neck, liver or kidney cancer. The CDR3 DNA reads TGTGCCACCAGCAGAGATGAAGGGCTCACAGGGGCCCAAGAGACCCAGTACTTC. Translating gives CATSRDEGLTGAQETQYF.